Listed below are T cell receptor beta chains from one sample, sequenced in a study of blood T cell repertoires in COVID-19. Using immunoSEQ multiplex PCR, the repertoire was profiled, and TCRdb retains in-frame clones only, with some absent. The profile covers around 220,000 clones, with roughly 90% appearing a single time and about 2.1% taken by the ten largest. Sample: peripheral blood. Receptors were obtained from a woman between 40 and 55 years old who had recovered from COVID-19. The CDR3 runs from the conserved cysteine through the conserved F or W. Fields, in order: clone size, J gene, D gene, V gene, CDR3 DNA, CDR3 protein. D genes are given only for firm matches. Clone sizes are given selectively: once, few, many, or a class where the clone is expanded.

>NA|TRBJ2-1|NA|TRBV27
TGTGCCAGCAGTTTACGGAGCTCCTACAATGAGCAGTTCTTC
CASSLRSSYNEQFF
>NA|TRBJ2-1|TRBD2|TRBV6-6
TGTGCCAGCAGTCCTAGCGGGGGCGGGGTATACAATGAGCAGTTCTTC
CASSPSGGGVYNEQFF
>NA|TRBJ1-6|NA|TRBV19
TGTGCCAGTAGCCTAGGACAAGGATCTACTTCACCCCTCCACTTT
CASSLGQGSTSPLHF
>NA|TRBJ1-2|NA|TRBV6-5
TGTGCCAGCAGCGGGGATCACGCGGGAGGCTACACCTTC
CASSGDHAGGYTF
>NA|TRBJ2-7|TRBD1|TRBV6-4
TGTGCCAGCAGTGCCTCGACAGGGGGAATCTACGAGCAGTACTTC
CASSASTGGIYEQYF
>NA|TRBJ1-1|TRBD1|TRBV5-6
TGTGCCAGCAGCTTGAGACAGGGGGCTTGGAACACTGAAGCTTTCTTT
CASSLRQGAWNTEAFF
>few|TRBJ1-2|NA|TRBV6-2/TRBV6-3
TGTGCCAGCAGTTACAACCAGGGAGGCATTAACTATGGCTACACCTTC
CASSYNQGGINYGYTF
>once|TRBJ2-7|NA|TRBV10-3
TGTGCCATCAGTGGAGGGAGCGAGCAGTACTTC
CAISGGSEQYF
>once|TRBJ2-7|NA|TRBV18
TGTGCCAGCTCACCATCGGGGGAGAGGGGCTACGAGCAGTACTTC
CASSPSGERGYEQYF
>NA|TRBJ2-3|NA|TRBV5-1
TGCGCCAGCAGCTTGGACAGGGAGACAGATACGCAGTATTTT
CASSLDRETDTQYF
>NA|TRBJ2-6|TRBD1|TRBV24-1
TGTGCCACCGCGCCGGGACAGGGGGCCTCTGGGGCCAACGTCCTGACTTTC
CATAPGQGASGANVLTF
>NA|TRBJ2-1|NA|TRBV29-1
TGCAGCGTTGAGATTGCGGCTGCCTACAATGAGCAGTTCTTC
CSVEIAAAYNEQFF
>once|TRBJ2-3|NA|TRBV6-1
TGTGCCAGCAGTGACCGACCAGGAGATACGCAGTATTTT
CASSDRPGDTQYF
>NA|TRBJ2-7|TRBD2|TRBV19
TGTGCCAGTAGTGACCGGTCTAGCGGTACCCCCTACGAGCAGTACTTC
CASSDRSSGTPYEQYF
>NA|TRBJ2-1|NA|TRBV7-2
TGTGCCAGCAGCCAGGGGTTTACGTCCTACAATGAGCAGTTCTTC
CASSQGFTSYNEQFF
>NA|TRBJ2-6|NA|TRBV5-4
TGTGCCAGCAGCCCGAACAGGGCGCAAGGGGCCAACGTCCTGACTTTC
CASSPNRAQGANVLTF
>NA|TRBJ1-3|NA|TRBV28
TGTGCCAGCAGTTTACCCCAGGCAGGGCGCGGAAACACCATATATTTT
CASSLPQAGRGNTIYF
>NA|TRBJ2-3|TRBD1|TRBV18
TGTGCCAGCTCACTGACAGGGGGCACAGATACGCAGTATTTT
CASSLTGGTDTQYF
>NA|TRBJ2-5|TRBD1|TRBV19
TGTGCCAGTAGGGGGACAGGGGCCGGAGAGACCCAGTACTTC
CASRGTGAGETQYF
>NA|TRBJ2-5|NA|TRBV7-9
TGTGCCAGCAGCTGGGGGGGCTTCCAAGAGACCCAGTACTTC
CASSWGGFQETQYF
>NA|TRBJ1-4|NA|TRBV19
TGTGCCAGTAGTATAGGCGACTCGGAAAAACTGTTTTTT
CASSIGDSEKLFF
>NA|TRBJ1-2|NA|TRBV18
TGTGCCAGCTCACCACCCGCCAGGGGAGGGAATGGCTACACCTTC
CASSPPARGGNGYTF
>NA|TRBJ1-4|TRBD1|TRBV7-2
TGTGCCAGCAGCGAGTACCGGGACAGGGATGAAAAACTGTTTTTT
CASSEYRDRDEKLFF
>NA|TRBJ2-3|TRBD2|TRBV19
TGTGCCAGCACTCCCCGGGGGGGCGAGGCAGATACGCAGTATTTT
CASTPRGGEADTQYF
>NA|TRBJ1-2|NA|TRBV7-2
TGTGCCAGCAGCGCAACAGGGAGATATGGCTACACCTTC
CASSATGRYGYTF
>once|TRBJ2-1|TRBD2|TRBV11-2
TGTGCCAGCAGCCCCTGGACTAGCGGGAAGTCCTACAATGAGCAGTTCTTC
CASSPWTSGKSYNEQFF
>NA|TRBJ1-6|TRBD1|TRBV11-3
TGTGCCAGCAGCTTACCAGGGACAGGGGTTTCACCCCTCCACTTT
CASSLPGTGVSPLHF